This TCR beta chain was found in a study of radiotherapy plus CTLA-4 blockade in lung cancer. This clone has more than one count but fewer than ten. Clones were read by immunoSEQ multiplex PCR, and TCRdb kept only the in-frame ones, dropping some. The table shows 62,000 or so clones, with roughly 85% occurring only once. Germline CDR1 is LGHNA and CDR2 is YSLEER. J gave up 3 bases and V 5 bases, and 6 bases lay outside the gene matches. The CDR3 has 14 residues. This sample comprised peripheral blood, obtained from a patient treated with radiotherapy plus ipilimumab. This sequence originates from a human donor with non-small cell lung cancer who had a complete response to radiotherapy plus ipilimumab. This chain uses TRBV4-3 with TRBJ1-1, with 7 nucleotides matching TRBD1. The CDR3 here is CASSSQTGDTEAFF. CDR3 DNA sequence: TGCGCCAGCAGCTCTCAAACAGGGGACACTGAAGCTTTCTTT.